These T cell receptor beta chains were read from a single sample in a study of T cells in Graves' hyperthyroidism and ophthalmopathy. TCRdb ran MiXCR on the multiplex PCR reads and lists one entry per CDR3 protein. The repertoire has about 540,000 distinct CDR3 sequences, about half of them found once; the top ten carry about 7.9%. The material sequenced was peripheral blood or thyroid tissue (not recorded which). The origin of the receptors is a woman aged 18-29 years with Graves' hyperthyroidism. Each CDR3 is given with its conserved first and last residue. A D gene is named only where the DNA matches it firmly. The size field is filled for only some rows; it gives once, few, many or a size class.

cdr3_nt	cdr3_aa	clone_size	d_call	j_call	v_call
TGTGCCACCAGTGATGCTGGACGGGTCGAAAAACTGCTTTTT	CATSDAGRVEKLLF	.	.	TRBJ1-4	TRBV6-1
TGTGCCAGTAGCCGTGACTCGCGCTCTGGGGCCAACGTCCTGACTTTC	CASSRDSRSGANVLTF	many	.	TRBJ2-6	TRBV19
TGCGCCAGCAGCTGGGGACAGGGCGGTGAAGCTTTCTTT	CASSWGQGGEAFF	many	TRBD1	TRBJ1-1	TRBV5-1
TGTGCCAGCAGCTTATTGTTTACGGCCACTGAAGCTTTCTTT	CASSLLFTATEAFF	.	.	TRBJ1-1	TRBV7-9
TGTGCCATCAGACCAGCGGGACAGAGCATGAACACTGAAGCTTTCTTT	CAIRPAGQSMNTEAFF	.	TRBD1	TRBJ1-1	TRBV10-3
TGTGCCAGCAGTGTCGATCCGGGAGCTAACTATGGCTACACCTTC	CASSVDPGANYGYTF	.	.	TRBJ1-2	TRBV2
TGCGCCAGCAGTCTAGAACCGGGACAGCGGAACTTTAACTATGGCTACACCTTC	CASSLEPGQRNFNYGYTF	.	TRBD1	TRBJ1-2	TRBV5-1
TGTGCCAGCAGCCAAGATACGACTAGTTTCTCCTACGAGCAGTACTTC	CASSQDTTSFSYEQYF	.	.	TRBJ2-7	TRBV4-2
TGTGCCAGCAGTTACGGTCGCTCAGGGGGCGCTTTCTTT	CASSYGRSGGAFF	.	TRBD1	TRBJ1-1	TRBV6-5
TGCAGTGCTAAGGAGACAGGGATAGGGAACACTGAAGCTTTCTTT	CSAKETGIGNTEAFF	few	TRBD1	TRBJ1-1	TRBV20-1
TGTGCCAGCAGCCAAGTAGGGAACACCGGGGAGCTGTTTTTT	CASSQVGNTGELFF	.	.	TRBJ2-2	TRBV2
TGTGCCAGCAGGCCGGGGGGGGCTGAAGCTTTCTTT	CASRPGGAEAFF	few	.	TRBJ1-1	TRBV13
TGTGCCAGCAGTTCAGGACCACATGCCTATGGCTACACCTTC	CASSSGPHAYGYTF	.	.	TRBJ1-2	TRBV10-3
TGTGCCAGTAGTATTATCACGGTGGGCAATCAGCCCCAGCATTTT	CASSIITVGNQPQHF	many	.	TRBJ1-5	TRBV19
TGTGCCAGTAGTATAATGGAGGGATCCCGCTACGAGCAGTACTTC	CASSIMEGSRYEQYF	.	.	TRBJ2-7	TRBV19
TGTGCCAGCAGCTCCGGGACAGGGGATTCCTACGAGCAGTACTTC	CASSSGTGDSYEQYF	many	TRBD1	TRBJ2-7	TRBV7-8
TGTGCCAGCAGCTTAGTGGGCCAAGAGACCTACGAGCAGTACTTC	CASSLVGQETYEQYF	.	.	TRBJ2-7	TRBV6-5
TGTGCCAGCAGTGCCTCAGGGGTGCCGTACGACGAGCAGTACTTC	CASSASGVPYDEQYF	.	.	TRBJ2-7	TRBV6-1
TGTGCCATCAGATCAGACAGGGAGACCCAGTACTTC	CAIRSDRETQYF	.	.	TRBJ2-5	TRBV10-3
TGCAGTGCTCACCGTTCTAGCGGATCCTACGAGCAGTACTTC	CSAHRSSGSYEQYF	.	TRBD2	TRBJ2-7	TRBV20-1
TGTGCCAGCATCGGACCGAGGGGAGCTAACTATGGCTACACCTTC	CASIGPRGANYGYTF	.	.	TRBJ1-2	TRBV10-3
TGTGCCAGCAGCTTAGAGGGGTGGGCCGGGGAGCTGTTTTTT	CASSLEGWAGELFF	.	.	TRBJ2-2	TRBV7-2
TGTGCCTGGACCTACAGGGGGCCTATGGATTCACCCCTCCACTTT	CAWTYRGPMDSPLHF	few	TRBD1	TRBJ1-6	TRBV25-1
TGTGCCACCAGCAGAGGTGGGACTAGCAACGAGCAGTACTTC	CATSRGGTSNEQYF	.	TRBD2	TRBJ2-7	TRBV15
TGCGCCAGCAGCCCGGGGGGCAGGGTCTACGAGCAGTACTTC	CASSPGGRVYEQYF	many	.	TRBJ2-7	TRBV5-1
TGCAGTGCTAGTGGCGGTTCCTACAATGAGCAGTTCTTC	CSASGGSYNEQFF	.	.	TRBJ2-1	TRBV20-1
TGTGCCAGTAGTATAGTTCGGACGGGCTACGAGCAGTACTTC	CASSIVRTGYEQYF	.	.	TRBJ2-7	TRBV19
TGTGCCAGCAGCTCTGCAGGGCAAATGAACACTGAAGCTTTCTTT	CASSSAGQMNTEAFF	.	.	TRBJ1-1	TRBV7-9
TGTGCCAGCAGTTTACGGCAGCTGAATCAGCCCCAGTACTTC	CASSLRQLNQPQYF	once	.	TRBJ2-5	TRBV7-2